Listed below are T cell receptor beta chains from one sample, sequenced in a study of blood T cell repertoires in COVID-19. Sequencing used immunoSEQ multiplex PCR; TCRdb keeps in-frame clones, though not all of them. The sample has about 140,000 clones, 76% seen once. Sequencing was carried out using peripheral blood. These receptors originate from a woman older than 75 with active or convalescent COVID-19. The CDR3 runs from the conserved cysteine through the conserved F or W. The D gene is left open where the match is weak. Clone size is shown for a subset of rows, as once, few, many or a class of expanded clone.

v_call	d_call	cdr3_length	clone_size	j_call	cdr3_nt	cdr3_aa
TRBV18	-	12	-	TRBJ1-2	TGTGCCAGCTCACCCGCAGACTATGGCTACACCTTC	CASSPADYGYTF
TRBV5-1	TRBD1	16	-	TRBJ1-1	TGCGCCAGCAGCTTGGAGGGGACAGGGGCGAACACTGAAGCTTTCTTT	CASSLEGTGANTEAFF
TRBV5-1	-	14	few	TRBJ1-1	TGCGCCAGCAGAGAGAGACAGATGAACACTGAAGCTTTCTTT	CASRERQMNTEAFF
TRBV3-1/TRBV3-2	TRBD1	14	-	TRBJ1-1	TGTGCCAGCAGCCGCCGACAGGGGGTCGGGGAAGCTTTCTTT	CASSRRQGVGEAFF
TRBV28	-	15	-	TRBJ1-1	TGTGCCAGCGTGAATTCAGGCCGATTGAACACTGAAGCTTTCTTT	CASVNSGRLNTEAFF
TRBV19	TRBD1	16	-	TRBJ2-3	TGTGCCAGTACGACAGGGCCCACCACGAACACAGATACGCAGTATTTT	CASTTGPTTNTDTQYF
TRBV7-2	-	13	-	TRBJ2-7	TGTGCCAGCAGCATAAAGGCAGGGTACGAGCAGTACTTC	CASSIKAGYEQYF
TRBV27	-	15	-	TRBJ1-2	TGTGCCAGCAGTTTATCCCAGGACGGGAGCTATGGCTACACCTTC	CASSLSQDGSYGYTF
TRBV28	-	14	few	TRBJ1-5	TGTGCCAGCAGGGGGACTGGGAACAATCAGCCCCAGCATTTT	CASRGTGNNQPQHF
TRBV2	TRBD2	14	once	TRBJ2-5	TGTGCCACCGATCGCGGGGGGGCCCGGGAGACCCAGTACTTC	CATDRGGARETQYF
TRBV27	TRBD2	15	-	TRBJ2-3	TGTGCCAGCAGTTTAACCAGCGGGGCTGGGGATACGCAGTATTTT	CASSLTSGAGDTQYF
TRBV19	-	14	few	TRBJ2-7	TGTGCCAGTAGTACCGCGGGGACCAACTACGAGCAGTACTTC	CASSTAGTNYEQYF
TRBV2	TRBD1	14	-	TRBJ1-5	TGTGCCAGCAGGGGACAGACGAGCAATCAGCCCCAGCATTTT	CASRGQTSNQPQHF
TRBV5-1	TRBD1	15	-	TRBJ2-7	TGCGCCAGCAGACCACGACAGGGTCGAATGTACGAGCAGTACTTC	CASRPRQGRMYEQYF
TRBV24-1	TRBD1	14	once	TRBJ2-3	TGTGCCACCAGTGACACAGGGGGAGCAGATACGCAGTATTTT	CATSDTGGADTQYF
TRBV30	-	14	-	TRBJ2-6	TGTGCCTGGAGTCCGGGAACTGGGGCCAACGTCCTGACTTTC	CAWSPGTGANVLTF
TRBV30	TRBD1	14	-	TRBJ2-7	TGTGCCTGGAGGGGACAGGGAGGTAGCAACGAGCAGTACTTC	CAWRGQGGSNEQYF
TRBV19	TRBD1	13	few	TRBJ1-5	TGTGCCAGTACTCCGGGACAGAATCAGCCCCAGCATTTT	CASTPGQNQPQHF
TRBV14	-	14	once	TRBJ1-2	TGTGCCAGCAGCCAAGATCGCGGAAACTATGGCTACACCTTC	CASSQDRGNYGYTF
TRBV9	-	14	once	TRBJ1-6	TGTGCCAGCAGCGTAGCTACCTCCGATTCACCCCTCCACTTT	CASSVATSDSPLHF
TRBV5-1	-	14	-	TRBJ2-3	TGCGCCAGCAGCTTGGAAGCGTCCCTTGGTACGCAGTATTTT	CASSLEASLGTQYF
TRBV9	TRBD1	17	few	TRBJ1-3	TGTGCCAGCAGCGTATTCCTGGAGGGGGCGCCCGGAAACACCATATATTTT	CASSVFLEGAPGNTIYF
TRBV6-5	TRBD1	15	-	TRBJ1-2	TGTGCCAGCAGTCCCTCGACAGGGGGGAAGTCTGGCTACACCTTC	CASSPSTGGKSGYTF
TRBV19	-	15	-	TRBJ1-1	TGTGCCACCAATAACGGACTGGTCATGAACACTGAAGCTTTCTTT	CATNNGLVMNTEAFF
TRBV11-2	TRBD1	16	-	TRBJ1-1	TGTGCCAGCAGCTTGGGGCCGACAGGGGTGATCCCTGAAGCTTTCTTT	CASSLGPTGVIPEAFF
TRBV18	-	16	-	TRBJ1-5	TGTGCCAGCTCACCTTTAGCAGGGCGATCCGATCAGCCCCAGCATTTT	CASSPLAGRSDQPQHF
TRBV5-1	-	15	-	TRBJ2-3	TGCGCCAGCAGCTTGGAGTGGGGGCGCCCAGATACGCAGTATTTT	CASSLEWGRPDTQYF
TRBV27	TRBD1	15	-	TRBJ2-5	TGTGCCAGCAAAGGATGGACAGGGGCTGGTGAGACCCAGTACTTC	CASKGWTGAGETQYF
TRBV9	-	13	-	TRBJ1-5	TGTGCCAGCAGCGCGGGGGAAGGCCAGCCCCAGCATTTT	CASSAGEGQPQHF
TRBV7-9	-	14	few	TRBJ2-4	TGTGCCAGCAGCCCAATGGGGAGGGGGGACATTCAGTACTTC	CASSPMGRGDIQYF
TRBV5-1	TRBD1	16	once	TRBJ1-3	TGCGCCAGCAGCCCACGGACAGGATACTCTGGAAACACCATATATTTT	CASSPRTGYSGNTIYF
TRBV30	-	15	-	TRBJ1-4	TGTGCCTGGAGTGTAGGGGCAGAGCCTAATGAAAAACTGTTTTTT	CAWSVGAEPNEKLFF
TRBV11-2	-	17	-	TRBJ1-4	TGTGCCAGCAGCTTACTCCCGGGAGGGACATCAAATGAAAAACTGTTTTTT	CASSLLPGGTSNEKLFF
TRBV30	TRBD1	19	-	TRBJ2-1	TGTGCCTCTACACAAATGACAGGGGCCTCCTCCGGCTCCTACAATGAGCAGTTCTTC	CASTQMTGASSGSYNEQFF
TRBV2	TRBD1	14	-	TRBJ2-5	TGTGCCAGCAGCCCAGGGGGCGTGGAAGAGACCCAGTACTTC	CASSPGGVEETQYF
TRBV27	TRBD1	12	few	TRBJ2-5	TGTGCCAGCAGGGGACAGCAAGAGACCCAGTACTTC	CASRGQQETQYF
TRBV7-2	TRBD2	16	-	TRBJ2-3	TGTGCCAGCAGCTTATCGCGGGGGGGAGGAATAGATACGCAGTATTTT	CASSLSRGGGIDTQYF
TRBV30	-	15	-	TRBJ1-1	TGTGCCTGTCGGCCTGCTACCGGGACTGTAGCTGAAGCTTTCTTT	CACRPATGTVAEAFF
TRBV19	-	17	once	TRBJ2-2	TGTGCCAGTAGTATTCCACCCCAGGGTGTAGGCACCGGGGAGCTGTTTTTT	CASSIPPQGVGTGELFF
TRBV6-5	-	13	once	TRBJ1-3	TGTGCCAGCACCCCGGGACTGAGAAACACCATATATTTT	CASTPGLRNTIYF
TRBV18	TRBD1	15	-	TRBJ1-4	TGTGCCAGCTCACCGGACAGGGTGCTTAATGAAAAACTGTTTTTT	CASSPDRVLNEKLFF
TRBV28	-	15	-	TRBJ1-4	TGTGCCAGCAGTCCCGGAGGAGGGGTTAATGAAAATCTCGGGTTT	CASSPGGGVNENLGF
TRBV5-1	-	16	-	TRBJ2-6	TGCGCCAGCAGCTTGGGTGGGAGCTCTGGGGCCAACGTCCTGACTTTC	CASSLGGSSGANVLTF
TRBV18	-	14	-	TRBJ1-1	TGTGCCAGCTCACCAACCAGGGGGAACACTGAAGCTTTCTTT	CASSPTRGNTEAFF
TRBV28	-	13	-	TRBJ2-7	TGTGCCAGCAGTCCCCCACAGTTCTACGAGCAGTACTTC	CASSPPQFYEQYF
TRBV28	-	10	-	TRBJ1-3	TGTGCCAGCCTAGGAAACACCATATATTTT	CASLGNTIYF
TRBV5-1	TRBD2	13	-	TRBJ2-7	TGCGCCAGCAGCTCGCTAGCGGGCTACGAGCAGTACTTC	CASSSLAGYEQYF
TRBV5-1	TRBD1	16	few	TRBJ2-1	TGCGCCAGCAGCCCATATAGACAGGGGGCGGTGGATGAGCAGTTCTTC	CASSPYRQGAVDEQFF
TRBV5-3	-	17	once	TRBJ2-7	TGTGCCAGAAGCTTGGGCCGCCTGACTACCCGCTCCTACGAGCAGTACTTC	CARSLGRLTTRSYEQYF